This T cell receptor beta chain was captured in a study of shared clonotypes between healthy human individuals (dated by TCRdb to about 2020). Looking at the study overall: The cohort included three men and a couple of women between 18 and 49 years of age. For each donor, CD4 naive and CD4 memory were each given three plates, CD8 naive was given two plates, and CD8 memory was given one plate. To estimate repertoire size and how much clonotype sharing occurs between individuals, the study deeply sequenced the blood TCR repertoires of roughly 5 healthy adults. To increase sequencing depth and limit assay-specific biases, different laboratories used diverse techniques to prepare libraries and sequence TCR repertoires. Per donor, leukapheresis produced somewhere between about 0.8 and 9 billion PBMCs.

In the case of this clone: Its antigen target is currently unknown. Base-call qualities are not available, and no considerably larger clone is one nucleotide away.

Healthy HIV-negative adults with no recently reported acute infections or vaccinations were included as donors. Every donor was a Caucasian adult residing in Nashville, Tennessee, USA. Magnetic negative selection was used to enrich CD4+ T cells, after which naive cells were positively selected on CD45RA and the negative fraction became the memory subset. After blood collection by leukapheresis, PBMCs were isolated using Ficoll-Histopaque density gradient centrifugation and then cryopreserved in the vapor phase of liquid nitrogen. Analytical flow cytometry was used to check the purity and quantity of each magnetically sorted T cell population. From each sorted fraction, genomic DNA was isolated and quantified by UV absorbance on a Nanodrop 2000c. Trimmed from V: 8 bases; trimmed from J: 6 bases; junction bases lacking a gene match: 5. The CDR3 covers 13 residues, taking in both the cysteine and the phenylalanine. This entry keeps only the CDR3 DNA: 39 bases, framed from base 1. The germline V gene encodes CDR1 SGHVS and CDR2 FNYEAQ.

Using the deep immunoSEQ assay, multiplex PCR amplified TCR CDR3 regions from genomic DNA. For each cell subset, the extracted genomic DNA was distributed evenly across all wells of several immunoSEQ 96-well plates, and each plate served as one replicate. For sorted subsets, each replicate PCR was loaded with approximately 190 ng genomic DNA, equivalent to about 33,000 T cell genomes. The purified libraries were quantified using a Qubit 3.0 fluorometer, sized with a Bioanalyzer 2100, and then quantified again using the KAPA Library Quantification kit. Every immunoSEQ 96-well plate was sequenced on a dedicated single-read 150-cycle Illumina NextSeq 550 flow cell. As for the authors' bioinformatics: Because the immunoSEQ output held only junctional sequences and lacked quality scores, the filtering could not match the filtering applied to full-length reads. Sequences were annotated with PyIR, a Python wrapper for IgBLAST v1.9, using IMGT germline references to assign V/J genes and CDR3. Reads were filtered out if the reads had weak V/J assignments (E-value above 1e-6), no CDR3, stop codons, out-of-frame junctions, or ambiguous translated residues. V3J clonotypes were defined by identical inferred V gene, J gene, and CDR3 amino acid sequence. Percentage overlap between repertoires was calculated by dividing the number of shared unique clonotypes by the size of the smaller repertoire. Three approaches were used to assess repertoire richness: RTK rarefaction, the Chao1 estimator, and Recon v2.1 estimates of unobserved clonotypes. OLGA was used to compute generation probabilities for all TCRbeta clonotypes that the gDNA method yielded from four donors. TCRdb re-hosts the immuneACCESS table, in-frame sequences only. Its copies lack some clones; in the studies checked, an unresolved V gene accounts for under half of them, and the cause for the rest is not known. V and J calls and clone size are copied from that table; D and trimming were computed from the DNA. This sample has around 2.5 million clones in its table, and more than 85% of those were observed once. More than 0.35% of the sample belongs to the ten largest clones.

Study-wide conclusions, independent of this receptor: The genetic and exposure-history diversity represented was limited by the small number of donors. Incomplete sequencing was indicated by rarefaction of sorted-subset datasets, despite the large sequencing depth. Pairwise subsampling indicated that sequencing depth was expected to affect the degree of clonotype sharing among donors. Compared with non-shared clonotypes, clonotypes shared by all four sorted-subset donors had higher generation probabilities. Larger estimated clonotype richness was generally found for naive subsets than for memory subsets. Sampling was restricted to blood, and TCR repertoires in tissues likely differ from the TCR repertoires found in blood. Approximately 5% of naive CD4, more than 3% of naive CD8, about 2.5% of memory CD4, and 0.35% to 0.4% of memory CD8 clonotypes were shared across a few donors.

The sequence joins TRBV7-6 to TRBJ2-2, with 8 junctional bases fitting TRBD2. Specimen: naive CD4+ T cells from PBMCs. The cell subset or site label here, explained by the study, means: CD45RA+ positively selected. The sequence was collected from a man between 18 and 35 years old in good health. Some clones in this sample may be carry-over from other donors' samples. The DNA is TGTGCCAGCGTTCGGGGGGGAGCCGGGGAGCTGTTTTTT. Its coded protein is CASVRGGAGELFF.